The present T cell receptor beta chain was sequenced within a study of naive and memory T cell subsets. This clonotype was recorded at least ten times. The antigen is not known. Ligated cDNA underwent four rounds of PCR with nested alpha and beta constant region primers and SP2. Alpha and beta constant region primers primed reverse transcription for blood and skin samples. TCRdb independently ran MiXCR on the 5' RACE reads; one entry per CDR3 protein. The profile shows tens of thousands of distinct CDR3 sequences, more than 6% of them singletons. The library had UMIs added by 3' ligation of an oligonucleotide to TCR cDNA. Whole blood, 2 to 2.5 ml, came from adult healthy volunteers. Reverse transcription used DNase-treated unsorted total RNA, aiming for roughly 1 to 1,100 ng. Study-wide points: TCR transcript changes with activation or differentiation may affect this RNA method.

The ends were cut back, 6 bases at V and 3 bases at J, with 15 bases in the middle. Germline V lookup: CDR1 SQVTM, CDR2 ANQGSEA. The CDR3 loop spans 14 amino acids. The TCR was taken from a female donor in good health. V is TRBV29-1 and J is TRBJ2-1; D gene unclear. CDR3 amino acids: CSVGPIVDYNEQFF. The CDR3 DNA is TGCAGCGTAGGACCCATTGTGGACTACAATGAGCAGTTCTTC.